This T cell receptor beta chain was documented in a study of tumor-infiltrating lymphocytes in localized non-small cell lung cancer. Clones were sequenced by immunoSEQ multiplex PCR, and TCRdb holds only the in-frame ones, with some missing. Among 9,500 to 15,000 clones listed, 78% were seen once. Specimen: lung tumor tissue. The source is a human donor with non-small cell lung cancer.

The CDR3 region has the DNA TGTGCCACCAAAGGACAGGGGGGTGGCTACACCTTC. It specifies CATKGQGGGYTF. The chain uses TRBV19 and TRBJ1-2; 10 nucleotides agree with TRBD1. Germline V lookup: CDR1 LNHDA, CDR2 SQIVND (reference sequence). The CDR3 length is 12 residues. J lost 7 bases, V lost 10 bases, and 6 bases had no gene match.